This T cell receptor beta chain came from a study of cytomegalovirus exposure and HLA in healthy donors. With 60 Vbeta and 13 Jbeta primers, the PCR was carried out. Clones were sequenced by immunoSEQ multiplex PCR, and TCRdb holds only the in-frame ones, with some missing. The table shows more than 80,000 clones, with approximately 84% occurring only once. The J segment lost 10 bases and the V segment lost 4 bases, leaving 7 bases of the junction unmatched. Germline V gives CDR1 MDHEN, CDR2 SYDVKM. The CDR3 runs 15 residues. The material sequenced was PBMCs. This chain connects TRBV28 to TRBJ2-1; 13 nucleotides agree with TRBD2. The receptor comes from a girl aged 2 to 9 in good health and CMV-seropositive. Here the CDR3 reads CASSYTSGRAHEQFF. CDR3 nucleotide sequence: TGTGCCAGCAGTTACACTAGCGGGAGGGCACACGAGCAGTTCTTC.